Listed here is a single TCR beta chain. Its antigen is not known. V lost 3 bases and J 5 bases, leaving 13 bases between the germline ends. Per germline, CDR1 MDHEN and CDR2 SYDVKM. This CDR3 has 14 amino acids. The sample comes from a study of OX40 agonist ivuxolimab in advanced cancers. Whole-study results and caveats: The mean number of expanded clones was higher in CD8+ T cells than in CD4+. Relatively little clonal expansion, among the lowest observed, appeared in partial responders at 0.1-3.0 mg/kg.

The assay was immunoSEQ multiplex PCR, and TCRdb's table has in-frame clones only and misses some. The table lists 9,500 to 15,000 clones, approximately 80% of them singletons. Autoimmune disease history or systemic immunosuppression led to patient exclusion. Baseline, cycle 4 day 1, and cycle 7 day 1 were the blood sampling points. The material was CD4+ or CD8+ T cells sorted from blood, obtained in a trial of the OX40 agonist ivuxolimab. The TCR comes from an adult with an advanced solid tumor such as melanoma, head and neck, liver or kidney cancer. The rearrangement uses TRBV28 and TRBJ2-5; maybe TRBD1 (6 bases). DNA of the CDR3: TGTGCCAGCAGTTTGGCTAGCCAGGGGGAGACCCAGTACTTC. Its translation: CASSLASQGETQYF.